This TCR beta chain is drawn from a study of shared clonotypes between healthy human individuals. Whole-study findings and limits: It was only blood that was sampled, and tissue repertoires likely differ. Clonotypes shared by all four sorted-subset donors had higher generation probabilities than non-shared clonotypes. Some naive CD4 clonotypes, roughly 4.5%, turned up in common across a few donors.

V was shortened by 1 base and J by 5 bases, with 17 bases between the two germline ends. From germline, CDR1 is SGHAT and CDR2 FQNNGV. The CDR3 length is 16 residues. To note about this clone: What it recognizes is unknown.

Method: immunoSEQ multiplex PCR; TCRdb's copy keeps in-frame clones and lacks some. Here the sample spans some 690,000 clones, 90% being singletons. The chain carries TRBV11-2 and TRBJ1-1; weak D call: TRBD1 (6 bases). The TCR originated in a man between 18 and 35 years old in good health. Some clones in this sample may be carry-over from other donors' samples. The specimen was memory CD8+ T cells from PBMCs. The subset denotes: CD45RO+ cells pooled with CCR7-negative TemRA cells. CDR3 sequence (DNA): TGTGCCAGCAGCTTAGGAGGCGGGGGCCGGTTAACTGAAGCTTTCTTT. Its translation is CASSLGGGGRLTEAFF.